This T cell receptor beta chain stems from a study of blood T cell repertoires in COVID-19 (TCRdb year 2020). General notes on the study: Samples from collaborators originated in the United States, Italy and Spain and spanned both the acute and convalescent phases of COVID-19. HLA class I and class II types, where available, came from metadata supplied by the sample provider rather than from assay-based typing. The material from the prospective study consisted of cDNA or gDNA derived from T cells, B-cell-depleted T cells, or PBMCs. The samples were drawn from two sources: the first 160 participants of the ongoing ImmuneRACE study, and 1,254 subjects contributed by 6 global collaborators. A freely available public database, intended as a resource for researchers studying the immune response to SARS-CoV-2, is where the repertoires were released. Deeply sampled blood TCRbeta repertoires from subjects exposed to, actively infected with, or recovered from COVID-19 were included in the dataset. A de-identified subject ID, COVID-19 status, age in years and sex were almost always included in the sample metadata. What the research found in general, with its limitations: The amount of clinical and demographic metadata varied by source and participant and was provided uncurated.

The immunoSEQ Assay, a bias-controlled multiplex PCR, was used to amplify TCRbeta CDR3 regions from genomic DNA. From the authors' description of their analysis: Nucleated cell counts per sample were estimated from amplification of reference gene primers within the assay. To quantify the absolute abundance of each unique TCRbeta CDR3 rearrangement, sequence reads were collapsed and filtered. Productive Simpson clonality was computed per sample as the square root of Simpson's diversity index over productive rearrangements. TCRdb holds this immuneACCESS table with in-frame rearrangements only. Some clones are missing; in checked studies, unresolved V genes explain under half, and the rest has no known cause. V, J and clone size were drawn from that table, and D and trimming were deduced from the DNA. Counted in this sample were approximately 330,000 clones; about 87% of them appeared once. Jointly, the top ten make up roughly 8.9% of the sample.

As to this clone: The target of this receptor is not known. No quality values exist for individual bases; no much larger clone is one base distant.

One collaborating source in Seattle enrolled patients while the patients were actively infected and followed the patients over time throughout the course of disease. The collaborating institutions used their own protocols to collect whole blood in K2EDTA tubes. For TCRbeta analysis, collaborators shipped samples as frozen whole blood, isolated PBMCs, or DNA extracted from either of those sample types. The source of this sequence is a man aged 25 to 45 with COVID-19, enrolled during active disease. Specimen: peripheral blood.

Here is the DNA: TGTGCCAGCACCCCAGGGGGGACGGATACGCAGTATTTT. The resulting protein is CASTPGGTDTQYF. This chain joins TRBV6-6 to TRBJ2-3; TRBD1 is a possible D gene, resting on 7 matching bases. The germline V gene (reference sequence) sets CDR1 to MNHNY and CDR2 to SVGAGI. The CDR3 measures 13 amino acids from cysteine to phenylalanine. Only the CDR3 DNA is retained, 39 bases long and in frame from the first base. At the junction V is shortened by 7 bases and J by 6 bases, with 14 bases in between.